These 30 T cell receptor beta chains were all obtained from the same sample, sequenced in a study of blood T cell repertoires in COVID-19. This table comes from immunoSEQ multiplex PCR, and its TCRdb copy is limited to in-frame clones, with some not included. Of approximately 150,000 clones listed, roughly four fifths are singletons. Sequencing input: peripheral blood. These receptors all come from a woman older than 75 with acute or convalescent COVID-19.

The chain is built from TRBV7-2 and TRBJ1-2, with D perhaps TRBD1 (6 bases). CDR3 length equals 16 residues. The V and J ends lost 1 base and 2 bases respectively, with 14 bases between them. CDR1 is SGHTA, CDR2 FQGNSA, per germline. The CDR3 loop reads CASSLGKEQGNYGYTF. DNA of the CDR3: TGTGCCAGCAGCTTAGGTAAAGAACAGGGAAACTATGGCTACACCTTC.

This chain links TRBV5-4 with TRBJ1-1; TRBD1 aligns across 8 bases. With 4 bases clipped from V and 5 bases from J, the junction kept 10 bases outside the gene matches. This CDR3 is 15 amino acids long. Germline V gene sequence: CDR1 SGHNT, CDR2 YYREEE (reference sequence). For the CDR3, the DNA is TGTGCCAGCAGCAGAGAACAGGGGGTGAGGACTGAAGCTTTCTTT. This sequence encodes CASSREQGVRTEAFF.

The rearrangement links TRBV29-1 to TRBJ1-1, with TRBD1 as a possible D gene (6 bases). There are 11 residues in the CDR3. V dropped 5 bases and J dropped 5 bases, with 9 bases sitting between them. From germline, CDR1 is SQVTM and CDR2 ANQGSEA. The chain's CDR3 is CSVWDITEAFF. CDR3 nucleotides: TGCAGCGTTTGGGACATTACTGAAGCTTTCTTT.

A single count supports this clone. CDR3 in DNA: TGTGCCAGCAGCGCACAGGGGACGGAGACCCAGTACTTC. Translation gives CASSAQGTETQYF. The chain is built from TRBV7-9 and TRBJ2-5; TRBD1 agrees at 7 bases. The CDR3 covers 13 residues. Per germline, CDR1 SEHNR and CDR2 FQNEAQ (reference sequence). Unmatched junction bases numbered 5, after V lost 5 bases and J lost 5 bases.

The V call is TRBV21-1, the J call TRBJ2-7; TRBD2 is the table's D call and was not checked against the DNA. TRBV21-1 is described as a pseudogene. The CDR3 is 15 amino acids. The CDR3 nucleotides are TGTGCCAGCAACAAGACGGGAGGTCCTTCCTACGAGCAGTACTTC. Translation gives CASNKTGGPSYEQYF.

This chain connects TRBV20-1 to TRBJ2-3; possible D gene TRBD1, 5 bases. The CDR3 has 11 residues. V was shortened by 1 base and J by 15 bases, with 14 bases between the two germline ends. Germline CDR1 is DFQATT and CDR2 is SNEGSKA (reference sequence). CDR3 DNA: TGCAGTGCTAGAGCGGGTCAGGGCGCTTATTTT. It is translated as CSARAGQGAYF.

The chain carries TRBV5-5 and TRBJ2-5, with no clear D. The CDR3 extends over 11 amino acids. The V gene lost 1 base and the J gene lost 5 bases, with 3 bases spanning the gap. Germline V CDR1 and CDR2: SGHKS, YYEKEE (reference sequence). The CDR3 is CASSLSETQYF. The CDR3 nucleotides are TGTGCCAGCAGCTTGAGCGAGACCCAGTACTTC. The whole variable domain, filled in from reference TRBV5-5 and TRBJ2-5, reads DAGVTQSPTHLIKTRGQQVTLRCSPISGHKSVSWYQQVLGQGPQFIFQYYEKEERGRGNFPDRFSARQFPNYSSELNVNALLLGDSALYLCASSLSETQYFGPGTRLLVL.

The chain employs TRBV27 and TRBJ2-7; the match to TRBD2 covers 14 bases. Looked up from germline, CDR1 is MNHEY and CDR2 is SMNVEV (reference sequence). V was pared by 4 bases and J by 7 bases, with 9 bases of the junction left unmatched. This CDR3 comprises 16 residues. CDR3 coding DNA: TGTGCCAGCAGTTATTCGGGACTAGCGGGAGCTCTTGAGCAGTACTTC. It is translated as CASSYSGLAGALEQYF.

This clone was seen only a few times. The chain employs TRBV30 and TRBJ1-3; maybe TRBD1 (5 bases). This CDR3 has 15 residues. The germline V gene has CDR1 GTSNPN and CDR2 SVGIG (reference sequence). Deletions cut 3 bases from V and 3 bases from J, with 15 bases between. The CDR3 sequence is CAWSYPSGLGNTIYF. The CDR3, as DNA: TGTGCCTGGAGCTACCCCTCGGGACTTGGAAACACCATATATTTT.

The CDR3, as DNA: TGTGCCAGCAGTTATCGGGAGGGGGCAGGGGGTGAAGCTTTCTTT. This translates into CASSYREGAGGEAFF. This rearrangement joins TRBV6-5 to TRBJ1-1, with TRBD1 matching 7 bases. Germline trimming cut 3 bases from V and 7 bases from J; bases unmatched to any gene: 11. CDR1 MNHEY and CDR2 SVGAGI come from the germline V gene. The CDR3 runs 15 residues.

The gene calls are TRBV28 and TRBJ2-1; D may be TRBD2 (6 bases). The V gene lost 5 bases and the J gene lost 9 bases, with 14 bases spanning the gap. Germline V CDR1 and CDR2: MDHEN, SYDVKM. CDR3 length equals 13 residues. This CDR3 reads CASSVLEGGEQFF. CDR3 DNA sequence: TGTGCCAGCAGTGTCCTCGAGGGAGGTGAGCAGTTCTTC.

The sample holds a few counts of this clone. The chain has TRBV3-1 (or the pseudogene TRBV3-2) and TRBJ2-7; TRBD1 is a possible D gene (5 bases). Trimming left V 2 bases short and J 6 bases short, with 17 bases between. Germline CDR1 is LGHDT and CDR2 is YNNKEL (reference sequence). This CDR3 is built from 15 residues. CDR3 protein: CASSQKWGRAAEQYF. The CDR3 nucleotides are TGTGCCAGCAGCCAAAAATGGGGCAGGGCGGCCGAGCAGTACTTC.

V and J are TRBV15 and TRBJ2-1, with D hard to call. Trimming cost V 1 base and J 9 bases, with 10 bases left between them. The CDR3 spans 13 residues. Germline CDR1 LNHNV, CDR2 YYDKDF (reference sequence). For the CDR3, the DNA is TGTGCCACCAGCAGAGTCTCGTGGCCTGAGCAGTTCTTC. It yields the protein CATSRVSWPEQFF.

The count of this clone is one. The chain recombines TRBV3-1 (or the pseudogene TRBV3-2) with TRBJ2-7; 8 bases are a match to TRBD2. Germline loops: CDR1 LGHDT, CDR2 YNNKEL (reference sequence). CDR3 length: 15 amino acids. The trim removed 1 base at V and 5 bases at J, leaving 7 bases unmatched. Written as DNA, the CDR3 is TGTGCCAGCAGCCAAGTTGCGGGAGGCCCCCACGAGCAGTACTTC. Protein: CASSQVAGGPHEQYF.

The CDR3 protein is CASSLVTGGQGFVYEQYF. The DNA for the CDR3 is TGTGCCAGCAGTTTAGTTACGGGGGGACAGGGCTTTGTCTACGAGCAGTACTTC. V gene TRBV28 combines with J gene TRBJ2-7; 9 bases fit TRBD1. The germline gives CDR1 MDHEN, CDR2 SYDVKM. The V segment lost 2 bases and the J segment 3 bases; nucleotides outside the gene matches: 14. The CDR3 sequence is 18 residues long.

This clone was picked up a small number of times. This sequence joins TRBV12-3 or TRBV12-4 and TRBJ1-6; D gene unclear. This CDR3 has 12 residues. The germline V and J ends were trimmed by 8 bases and 10 bases, with 12 bases remaining between them. The DNA of the CDR3 is TGTGCCAGCGGCACATTGGTATCACCCCTCCACTTT. Translated, it gives CASGTLVSPLHF.

This clone was observed a single time. The rearrangement uses TRBV11-3 and TRBJ2-7; D uncertain. The CDR3 consists of 12 residues. Trimming left V 1 base short and J 6 bases short, with 7 bases between. Germline V gene data show CDR1 as SGHNT and CDR2 as YENEEA. In nucleotides, the CDR3 is TGTGCCAGCAGCTTAGGGTCGGGCGAGCAGTACTTC. Translation: CASSLGSGEQYF.

This chain joins TRBV5-4 and TRBJ2-1, with TRBD2 matching 7 bases. This CDR3 has 13 amino acids. J was trimmed by 8 bases and V by 4 bases; bases with no gene match: 6. Germline V gene data show CDR1 as SGHNT and CDR2 as YYREEE (reference sequence). The CDR3 here is CASSGRETDEQFF. CDR3 DNA: TGTGCCAGCAGCGGGCGGGAGACGGATGAGCAGTTCTTC.

J is TRBJ2-7 and V is TRBV7-9, with D possibly matching TRBD1 (6 bases). CDR3 length: 13 amino acids. V lost 10 bases to trimming and J lost 0 bases, with 13 bases between them. CDR1 and CDR2 (germline): SEHNR, FQNEAQ (reference sequence). CDR3 amino acids: CAISTGRSYEQYF. CDR3 sequence (DNA): TGTGCCATATCGACAGGTCGCTCCTACGAGCAGTACTTC. Together with reference TRBV7-9 and TRBJ2-7, the CDR3 gives the full variable domain: DTGVSQNPRHKITKRGQNVTFRCDPISEHNRLYWYRQTLGQGPEFLTYFQNEAQLEKSRLLSDRFSAERPKGSFSTLEIQRTEQGDSAMYLCAISTGRSYEQYFGPGTRLTVT.

The rearrangement uses TRBV19 and TRBJ1-1; 8 bases are a match to TRBD1. The germline V gene encodes CDR1 LNHDA and CDR2 SQIVND (reference sequence). The CDR3 spans 15 residues. The J segment lost 1 base and the V segment lost 8 bases, leaving 9 bases of the junction unmatched. The CDR3 protein is CASRVNGQGNTEAFF. The DNA of the CDR3 is TGTGCCAGTCGAGTTAACGGACAGGGGAACACTGAAGCTTTCTTT.

The J gene is TRBJ2-3, the V gene TRBV4-1; 11 bases are a match to TRBD2. Per germline, CDR1 MGHRA and CDR2 YSYEKL. J gave up 11 bases and V 1 base, and 11 bases lay outside the gene matches. The CDR3 totals 16 residues. CDR3 nucleotide sequence: TGCGCCAGCAGCCAAGTTGGAGTAGCGGGGGGGCAGATGCAGTATTTT. Translated: CASSQVGVAGGQMQYF.

This clone was seen more than once but under ten times. This chain connects TRBV6-5 to TRBJ1-2; TRBD1 is a possible D gene (5 bases). The CDR3 contains 14 residues. Germline CDR1 and CDR2: MNHEY and SVGAGI. V was pared by 5 bases and J by 4 bases, with 14 bases between. The CDR3 protein is CASSSGSGGYGYTF. In DNA, the CDR3 is TGTGCCAGCAGTAGCGGATCGGGGGGCTATGGCTACACCTTC.

The genes are TRBV6-5 and TRBJ1-2; D not certain. V was cut by 8 bases and J by 5 bases, with 21 bases left in between. Germline V gene sequence: CDR1 MNHEY, CDR2 SVGAGI. The CDR3 sequence is 15 residues long. CDR3 protein: CASSMNSWLSYGYTF. The CDR3 DNA follows: TGTGCCAGCTCCATGAACAGCTGGCTTTCTTATGGCTACACCTTC.

The chain combines TRBV19 with TRBJ1-2; unclear D gene. Trimming left V 4 bases short and J 2 bases short, with 17 bases between. The CDR3 extends over 16 amino acids. Germline V CDR1 and CDR2: LNHDA, SQIVND (reference sequence). For the CDR3, the DNA is TGTGCCAGTAGTACCGGTCTTCCTTGGGAGAACTATGGCTACACCTTC. Translation gives CASSTGLPWENYGYTF. Full variable domain (remainder filled in from reference TRBV19 and TRBJ1-2): DGGITQSPKYLFRKEGQNVTLSCEQNLNHDAMYWYRQDPGQGLRLIYYSQIVNDFQKGDIAEGYSVSREKKESFPLTVTSAQKNPTAFYLCASSTGLPWENYGYTFGSGTRLTVV.

In this sample, this clone turned up a few times. The chain recombines TRBV18 with TRBJ2-7; a possible D gene is TRBD2 (5 bases). The V end lost 0 bases, the J end lost 5 bases, and 11 bases lay between the germline ends. There are 14 residues in the CDR3. Looked up from germline, CDR1 is KGHSH and CDR2 is LQKENI. The CDR3, as DNA: TGTGCCAGCTCACCACCTCTAGGGCGGGACGAGCAGTACTTC. It yields the protein CASSPPLGRDEQYF.

This chain links TRBV4-3 with TRBJ1-6, with unresolved D. Germline-derived CDR1 and CDR2 are LGHNA and YSLEER. V lost 0 bases and J lost 9, with 6 bases in between. The CDR3 consists of 13 residues. The DNA for the CDR3 is TGCGCCAGCAGCCAAGATCGTTTTTCACCCCTCCACTTT. Its translation: CASSQDRFSPLHF.

This chain connects TRBV24-1 to TRBJ1-1; D remains ambiguous. The CDR3 consists of 13 residues. The germline V gene has CDR1 KGHDR and CDR2 SFDVKD. The V and J ends lost 5 bases and 5 bases respectively, with 11 bases between them. The CDR3 region has the DNA TGTGCCACCAGTGGGGGAGTAGAGACTGAAGCTTTCTTT. Encoded protein: CATSGGVETEAFF.

The J gene is TRBJ2-7, the V gene TRBV7-2, with D maybe TRBD2 (6 bases). CDR3 length: 17 residues. CDR1 is SGHTA and CDR2 is FQGNSA in the germline V gene. V dropped 1 base and J dropped 2 bases, with 18 bases sitting between them. DNA of the CDR3: TGTGCCAGCAGCTTAGGGACCCGGGCGGGGAATACCTACGAGCAGTACTTC. This gives the protein CASSLGTRAGNTYEQYF.

This clone was seen a few times. The chain is built from TRBV5-5 and TRBJ1-2, with D possibly matching TRBD1 (5 bases). The CDR3 has 15 residues. CDR1 and CDR2 from the germline V gene are SGHKS and YYEKEE (reference sequence). The V and J ends lost 4 bases and 0 bases respectively, with 13 bases between them. CDR3 in DNA: TGTGCCAGCAGCAAAACAGGCCTTCCTAACTATGGCTACACCTTC. It is translated as CASSKTGLPNYGYTF.

The V gene is TRBV6-8, the J gene TRBJ2-1, with TRBD2 matching 10 bases. Germline lookup yields CDR1 MNHGY and CDR2 SAAAGT. V lost 2 bases to trimming and J lost 8 bases; unmatched junction nucleotides: 9. The CDR3 loop spans 16 amino acids. In DNA, the CDR3 is TGTGCCAGCAGTTACAGGACTAGCGGCCAGAGGGATGAGCAGTTCTTC. Amino acids: CASSYRTSGQRDEQFF.